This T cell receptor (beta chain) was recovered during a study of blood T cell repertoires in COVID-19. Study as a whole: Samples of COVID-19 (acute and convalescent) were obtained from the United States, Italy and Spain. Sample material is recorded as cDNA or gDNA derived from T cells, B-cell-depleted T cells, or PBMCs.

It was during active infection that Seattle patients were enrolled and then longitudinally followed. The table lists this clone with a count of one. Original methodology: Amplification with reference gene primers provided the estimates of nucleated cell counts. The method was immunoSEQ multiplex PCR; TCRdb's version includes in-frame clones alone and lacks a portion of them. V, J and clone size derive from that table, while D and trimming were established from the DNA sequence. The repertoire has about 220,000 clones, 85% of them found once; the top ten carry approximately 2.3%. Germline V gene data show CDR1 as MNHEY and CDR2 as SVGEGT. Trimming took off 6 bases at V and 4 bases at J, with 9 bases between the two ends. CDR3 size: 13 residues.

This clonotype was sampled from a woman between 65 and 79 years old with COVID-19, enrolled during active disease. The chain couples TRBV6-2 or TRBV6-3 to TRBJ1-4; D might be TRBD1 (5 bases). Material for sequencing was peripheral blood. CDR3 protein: CASSMTVNEKLFF. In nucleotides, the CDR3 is TGTGCCAGCAGCATGACAGTTAATGAAAAACTGTTTTTT.